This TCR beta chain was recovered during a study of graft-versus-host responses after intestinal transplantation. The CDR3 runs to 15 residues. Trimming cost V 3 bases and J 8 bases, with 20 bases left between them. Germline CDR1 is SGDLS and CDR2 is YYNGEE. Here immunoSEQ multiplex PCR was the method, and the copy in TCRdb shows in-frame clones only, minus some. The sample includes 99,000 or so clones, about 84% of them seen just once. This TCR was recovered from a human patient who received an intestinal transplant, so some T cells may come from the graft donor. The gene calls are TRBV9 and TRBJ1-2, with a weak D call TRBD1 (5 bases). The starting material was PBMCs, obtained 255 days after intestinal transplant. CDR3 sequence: CASSASSPGAGGYTF. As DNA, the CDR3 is TGTGCCAGCAGCGCCTCGAGCCCCGGGGCAGGGGGCTACACCTTC. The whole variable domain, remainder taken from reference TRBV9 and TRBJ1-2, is DSGVTQTPKHLITATGQRVTLRCSPRSGDLSVYWYQQSLDQGLQFLIQYYNGEERAKGNILERFSAQQFPDLHSELNLSSLELGDSALYFCASSASSPGAGGYTFGSGTRLTVV.